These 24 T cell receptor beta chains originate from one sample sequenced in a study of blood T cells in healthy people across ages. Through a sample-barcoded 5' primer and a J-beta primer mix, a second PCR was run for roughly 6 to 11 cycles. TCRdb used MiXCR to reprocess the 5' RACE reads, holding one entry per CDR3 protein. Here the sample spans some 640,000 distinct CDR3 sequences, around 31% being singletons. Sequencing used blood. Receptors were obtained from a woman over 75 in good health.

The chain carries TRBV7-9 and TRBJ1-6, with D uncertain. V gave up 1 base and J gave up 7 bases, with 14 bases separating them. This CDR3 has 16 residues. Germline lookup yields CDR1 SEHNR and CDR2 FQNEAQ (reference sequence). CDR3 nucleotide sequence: TGTGCCAGCAGCTTAGGGGCAGGCGGAAGGAATTCACCCCTCCACTTT. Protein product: CASSLGAGGRNSPLHF.

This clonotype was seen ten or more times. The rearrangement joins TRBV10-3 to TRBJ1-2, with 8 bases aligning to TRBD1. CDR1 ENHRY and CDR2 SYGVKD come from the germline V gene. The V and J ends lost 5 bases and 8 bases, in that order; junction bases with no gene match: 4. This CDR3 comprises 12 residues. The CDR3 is CAISIQGEGYTF. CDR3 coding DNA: TGTGCCATCAGTATACAGGGGGAAGGCTACACCTTC.

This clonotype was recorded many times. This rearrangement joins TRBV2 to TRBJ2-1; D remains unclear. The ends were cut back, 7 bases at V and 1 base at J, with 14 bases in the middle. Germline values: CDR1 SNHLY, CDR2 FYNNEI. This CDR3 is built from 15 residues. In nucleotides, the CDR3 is TGTGCCAGCACCTCGGAGAGTCCGTCCTACAATGAGCAGTTCTTC. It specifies CASTSESPSYNEQFF.

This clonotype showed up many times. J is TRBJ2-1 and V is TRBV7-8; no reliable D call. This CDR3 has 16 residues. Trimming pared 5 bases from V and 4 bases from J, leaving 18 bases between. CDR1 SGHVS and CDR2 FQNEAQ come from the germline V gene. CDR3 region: CASSARGDKIYNEQFF. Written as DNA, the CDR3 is TGTGCCAGCAGCGCCCGAGGTGACAAGATTTACAATGAGCAGTTCTTC.

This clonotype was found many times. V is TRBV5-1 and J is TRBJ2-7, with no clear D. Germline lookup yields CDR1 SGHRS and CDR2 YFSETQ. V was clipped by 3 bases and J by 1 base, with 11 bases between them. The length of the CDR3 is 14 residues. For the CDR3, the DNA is TGCGCCAGCAGCTACTTTGATGATTCCTACGAGCAGTACTTC. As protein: CASSYFDDSYEQYF.

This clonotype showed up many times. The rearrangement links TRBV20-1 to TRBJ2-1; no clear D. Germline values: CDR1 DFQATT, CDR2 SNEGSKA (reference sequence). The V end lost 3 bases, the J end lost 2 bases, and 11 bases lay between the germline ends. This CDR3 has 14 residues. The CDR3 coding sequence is TGCAGTGCTAGGCAGAAAGGTGCCTACAATGAGCAGTTCTTC. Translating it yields CSARQKGAYNEQFF.

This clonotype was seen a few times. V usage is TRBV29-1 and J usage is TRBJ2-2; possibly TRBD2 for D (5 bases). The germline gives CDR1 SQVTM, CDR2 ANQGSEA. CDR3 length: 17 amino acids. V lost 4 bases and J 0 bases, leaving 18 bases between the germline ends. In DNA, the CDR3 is TGCAGCGTTGTCGGGTTGACGGGGAGCGCGAACACCGGGGAGCTGTTTTTT. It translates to CSVVGLTGSANTGELFF.

The CDR3 DNA is TGTGCCAGCACCCTCGGGACAGGGAGTAGCAATCAGCCCCAGCATTTT. Its translation is CASTLGTGSSNQPQHF. The chain uses TRBV12-3 or TRBV12-4 and TRBJ1-5; 9 nucleotides align to TRBD1. The CDR3 has 16 amino acids. V dropped 7 bases and J dropped 0; count of bases not matched to a gene: 7.

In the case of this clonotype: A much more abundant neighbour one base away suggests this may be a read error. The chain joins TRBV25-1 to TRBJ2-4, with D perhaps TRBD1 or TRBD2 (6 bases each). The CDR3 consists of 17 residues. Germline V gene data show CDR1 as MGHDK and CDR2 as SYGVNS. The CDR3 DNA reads TGTGCCGGCAGTGAAGAAGGAGGGGCAGGGGAAAGGGACATTCAGTACTTC. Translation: CAGSEEGGAGERDIQYF.

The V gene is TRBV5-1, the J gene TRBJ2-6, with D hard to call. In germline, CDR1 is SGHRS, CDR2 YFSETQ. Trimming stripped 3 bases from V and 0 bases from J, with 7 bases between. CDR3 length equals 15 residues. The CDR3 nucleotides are TGCGCCAGCAGCTCCGGAGACTCTGGGGCCAACGTCCTGACTTTC. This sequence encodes CASSSGDSGANVLTF. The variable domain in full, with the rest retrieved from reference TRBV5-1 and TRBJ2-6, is KAGVTQTPRYLIKTRGQQVTLSCSPISGHRSVSWYQQTPGQGLQFLFEYFSETQRNKGNFPGRFSGRQFSNSRSEMNVSTLELGDSALYLCASSSGDSGANVLTFGAGSRLTVL.

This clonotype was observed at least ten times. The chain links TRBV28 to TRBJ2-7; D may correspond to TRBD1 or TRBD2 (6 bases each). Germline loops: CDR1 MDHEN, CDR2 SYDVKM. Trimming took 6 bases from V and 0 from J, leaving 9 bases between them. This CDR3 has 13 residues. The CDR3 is CASRGGPSYEQYF. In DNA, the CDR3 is TGTGCCAGCAGGGGGGGCCCCTCCTACGAGCAGTACTTC.

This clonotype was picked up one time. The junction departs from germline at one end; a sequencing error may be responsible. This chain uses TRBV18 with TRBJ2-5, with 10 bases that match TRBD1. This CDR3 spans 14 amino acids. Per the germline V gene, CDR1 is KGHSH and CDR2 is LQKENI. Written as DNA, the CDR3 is TGTGCCAGCTCACCCGGGACAGGGGTAGAGACCCAGGACTTC. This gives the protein CASSPGTGVETQDF.

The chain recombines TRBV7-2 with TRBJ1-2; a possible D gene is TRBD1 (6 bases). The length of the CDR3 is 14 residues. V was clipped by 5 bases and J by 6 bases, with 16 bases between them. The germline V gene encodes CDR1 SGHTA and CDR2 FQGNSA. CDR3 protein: CASSPGQSSHGYTF. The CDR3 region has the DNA TGTGCCAGCAGCCCGGGACAATCGTCCCATGGCTACACCTTC.

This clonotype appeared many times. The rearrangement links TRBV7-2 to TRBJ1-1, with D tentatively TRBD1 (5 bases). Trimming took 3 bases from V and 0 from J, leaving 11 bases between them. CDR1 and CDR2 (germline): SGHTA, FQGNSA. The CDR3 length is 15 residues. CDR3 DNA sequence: TGTGCCAGCAGCTTGGGAAGACAGATGAACACTGAAGCTTTCTTT. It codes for CASSLGRQMNTEAFF.

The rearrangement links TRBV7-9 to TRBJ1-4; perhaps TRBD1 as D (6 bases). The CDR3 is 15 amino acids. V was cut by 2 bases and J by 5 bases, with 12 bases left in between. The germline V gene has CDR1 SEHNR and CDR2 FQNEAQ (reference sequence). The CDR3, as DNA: TGTGCCAGCAGCTTAACCGGGACAAGGAATGAAAAACTGTTTTTT. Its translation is CASSLTGTRNEKLFF.

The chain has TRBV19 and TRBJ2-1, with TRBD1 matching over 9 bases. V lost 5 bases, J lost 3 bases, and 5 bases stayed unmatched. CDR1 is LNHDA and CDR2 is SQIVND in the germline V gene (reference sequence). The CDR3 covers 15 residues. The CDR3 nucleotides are TGTGCCAGTAGTCGGGACAGGGTTAGCTACAATGAGCAGTTCTTC. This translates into CASSRDRVSYNEQFF. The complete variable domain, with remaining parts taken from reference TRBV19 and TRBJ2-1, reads DGGITQSPKYLFRKEGQNVTLSCEQNLNHDAMYWYRQDPGQGLRLIYYSQIVNDFQKGDIAEGYSVSREKKESFPLTVTSAQKNPTAFYLCASSRDRVSYNEQFFGPGTRLTVL.

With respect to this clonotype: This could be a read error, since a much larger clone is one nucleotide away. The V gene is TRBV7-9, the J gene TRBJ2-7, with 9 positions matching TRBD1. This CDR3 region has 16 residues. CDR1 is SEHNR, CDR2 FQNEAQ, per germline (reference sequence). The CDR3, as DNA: TGTGCCAGCAGCTTAGCTGCCGGGACAGGGACCTACCAGCAGTACTTC. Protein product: CASSLAAGTGTYQQYF.

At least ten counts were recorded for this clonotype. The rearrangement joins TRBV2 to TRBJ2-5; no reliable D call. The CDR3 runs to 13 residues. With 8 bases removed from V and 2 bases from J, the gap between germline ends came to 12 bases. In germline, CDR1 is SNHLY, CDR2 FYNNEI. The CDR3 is CASLTDGQETQYF. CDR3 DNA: TGTGCCAGCCTGACGGACGGTCAAGAGACCCAGTACTTC. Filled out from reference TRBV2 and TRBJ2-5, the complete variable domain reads EPEVTQTPSHQVTQMGQEVILRCVPISNHLYFYWYRQILGQKVEFLVSFYNNEISEKSEIFDDQFSVERPDGSNFTLKIRSTKLEDSAMYFCASLTDGQETQYFGPGTRLLVL.

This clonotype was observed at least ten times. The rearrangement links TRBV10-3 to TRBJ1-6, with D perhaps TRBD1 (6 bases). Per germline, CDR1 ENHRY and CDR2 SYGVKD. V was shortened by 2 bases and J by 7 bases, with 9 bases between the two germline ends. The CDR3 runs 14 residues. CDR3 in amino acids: CAISEGQRNSPLHF. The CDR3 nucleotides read TGTGCCATCAGTGAGGGACAGCGAAATTCACCCCTCCACTTT.

DNA of the CDR3: TGTGCCAGTACCCGGACAGGCCTTAACTATGGCTACACCTTC. This codes for CASTRTGLNYGYTF. The V call is TRBV19, the J call TRBJ1-2; 7 nucleotides match TRBD1. The CDR3 runs to 14 residues. The germline gives CDR1 LNHDA, CDR2 SQIVND (reference sequence). J lost 1 base, V lost 7 bases, and 6 bases had no gene match.

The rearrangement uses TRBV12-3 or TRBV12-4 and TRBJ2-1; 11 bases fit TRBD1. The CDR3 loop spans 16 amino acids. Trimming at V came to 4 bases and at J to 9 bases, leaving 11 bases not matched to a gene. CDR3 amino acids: CASSSPVDRGRGEQFF. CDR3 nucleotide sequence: TGTGCCAGCAGTTCACCTGTGGACAGGGGGCGCGGTGAGCAGTTCTTC.

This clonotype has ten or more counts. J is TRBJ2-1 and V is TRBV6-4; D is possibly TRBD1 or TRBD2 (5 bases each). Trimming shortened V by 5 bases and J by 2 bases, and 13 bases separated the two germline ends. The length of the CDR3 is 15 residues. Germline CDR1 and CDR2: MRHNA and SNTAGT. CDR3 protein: CASSPGGSAYNEQFF. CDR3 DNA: TGTGCCAGCAGTCCTGGGGGTAGCGCCTACAATGAGCAGTTCTTC.

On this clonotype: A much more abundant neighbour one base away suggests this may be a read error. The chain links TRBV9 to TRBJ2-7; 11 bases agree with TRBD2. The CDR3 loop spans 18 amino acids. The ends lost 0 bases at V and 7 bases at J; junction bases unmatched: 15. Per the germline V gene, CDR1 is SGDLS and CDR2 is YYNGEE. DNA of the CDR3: TGTGCCAGCAGCGTAGGGGTTAGCGGGGGGGCGGGCTACAATGAGCAGTACTTC. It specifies CASSVGVSGGAGYNEQYF.

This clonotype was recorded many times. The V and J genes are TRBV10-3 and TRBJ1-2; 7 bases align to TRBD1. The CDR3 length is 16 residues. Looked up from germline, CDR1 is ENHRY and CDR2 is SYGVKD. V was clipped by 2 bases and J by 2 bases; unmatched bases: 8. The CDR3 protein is CAISELPGGRNYGYTF. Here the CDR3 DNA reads TGTGCCATCAGTGAGCTGCCAGGGGGAAGGAACTATGGCTACACCTTC.